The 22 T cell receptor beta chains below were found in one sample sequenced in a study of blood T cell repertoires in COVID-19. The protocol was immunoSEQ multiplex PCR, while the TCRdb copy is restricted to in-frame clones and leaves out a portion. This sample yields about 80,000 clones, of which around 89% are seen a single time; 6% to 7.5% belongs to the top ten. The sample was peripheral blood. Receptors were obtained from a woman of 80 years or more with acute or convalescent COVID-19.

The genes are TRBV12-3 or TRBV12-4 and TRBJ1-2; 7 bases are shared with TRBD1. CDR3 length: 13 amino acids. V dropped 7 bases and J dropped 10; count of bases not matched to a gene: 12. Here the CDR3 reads CASTIQGIADYTF. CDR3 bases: TGTGCCAGCACCATACAGGGGATAGCTGACTACACCTTC.

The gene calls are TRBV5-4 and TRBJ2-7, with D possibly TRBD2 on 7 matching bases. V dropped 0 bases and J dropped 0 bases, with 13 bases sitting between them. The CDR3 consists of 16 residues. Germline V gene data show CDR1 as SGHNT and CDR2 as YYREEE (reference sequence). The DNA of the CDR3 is TGTGCCAGCAGCTTGGCCGGCGGGGGACACTCCTACGAGCAGTACTTC. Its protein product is CASSLAGGGHSYEQYF.

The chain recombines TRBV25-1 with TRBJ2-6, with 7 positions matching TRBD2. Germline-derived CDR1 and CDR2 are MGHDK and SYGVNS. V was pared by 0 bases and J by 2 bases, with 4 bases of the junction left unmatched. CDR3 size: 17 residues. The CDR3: CASSEYKGGAGANVLTF. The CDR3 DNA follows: TGTGCCAGCAGTGAATATAAGGGAGGGGCTGGGGCCAACGTCCTGACTTTC.

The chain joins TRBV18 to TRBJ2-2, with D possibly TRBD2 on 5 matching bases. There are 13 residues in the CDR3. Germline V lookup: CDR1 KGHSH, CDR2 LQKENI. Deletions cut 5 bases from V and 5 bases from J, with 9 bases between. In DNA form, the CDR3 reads TGTGCCAGCTCAAAAGAGGGAACCGGGGAGCTGTTTTTT. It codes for CASSKEGTGELFF.

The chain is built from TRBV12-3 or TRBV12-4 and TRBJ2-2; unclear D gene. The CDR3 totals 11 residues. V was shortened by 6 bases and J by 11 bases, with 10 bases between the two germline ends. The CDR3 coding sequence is TGTGCCAGCAGCCGCTACAGAGAGCTGTTTTTT. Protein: CASSRYRELFF.

The chain's CDR3 is CASSFPGGVSFF. The CDR3 DNA is TGTGCCAGCAGCTTCCCCGGCGGGGTGTCTTTCTTT. The chain combines TRBV11-2 with TRBJ1-1; D not certain. CDR3 length: 12 amino acids. V lost 3 bases to trimming and J lost 12 bases, with 14 bases between them. The germline CDR1 and CDR2 sequences are SGHAT and FQNNGV.

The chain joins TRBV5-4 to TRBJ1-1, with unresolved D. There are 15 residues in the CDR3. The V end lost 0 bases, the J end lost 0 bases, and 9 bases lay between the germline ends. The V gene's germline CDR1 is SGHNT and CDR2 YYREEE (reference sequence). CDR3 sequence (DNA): TGTGCCAGCAGCTTGGTTAGAGCTTTGAACACTGAAGCTTTCTTT. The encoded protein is CASSLVRALNTEAFF.

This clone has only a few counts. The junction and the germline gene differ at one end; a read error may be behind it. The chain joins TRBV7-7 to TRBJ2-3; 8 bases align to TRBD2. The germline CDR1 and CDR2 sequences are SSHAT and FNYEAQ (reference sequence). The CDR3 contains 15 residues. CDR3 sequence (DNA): TGTGCTAGCAGCCCGGGAGGGGAGAGCACAGATACGCAGTATTTT. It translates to CASSPGGESTDTQYF.

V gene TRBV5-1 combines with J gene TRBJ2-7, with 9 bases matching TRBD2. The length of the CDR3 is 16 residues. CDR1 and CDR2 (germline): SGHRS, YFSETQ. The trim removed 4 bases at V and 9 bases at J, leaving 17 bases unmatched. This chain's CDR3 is CASSPEATIAGGGQYF. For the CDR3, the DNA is TGCGCCAGCAGCCCAGAGGCTACTATTGCGGGAGGGGGGCAGTACTTC.

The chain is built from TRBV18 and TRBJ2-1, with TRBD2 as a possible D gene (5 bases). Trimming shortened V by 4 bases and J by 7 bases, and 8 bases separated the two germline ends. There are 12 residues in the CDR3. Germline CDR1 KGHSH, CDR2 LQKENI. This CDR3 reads CASSQERNEQFF. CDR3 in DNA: TGTGCCAGCTCACAAGAGCGGAATGAGCAGTTCTTC. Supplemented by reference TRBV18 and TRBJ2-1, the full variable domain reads NAGVMQNPRHLVRRRGQEARLRCSPMKGHSHVYWYRQLPEEGLKFMVYLQKENIIDESGMPKERFSAEFPKEGPSILRIQQVVRGDSAAYFCASSQERNEQFFGPGTRLTVL.

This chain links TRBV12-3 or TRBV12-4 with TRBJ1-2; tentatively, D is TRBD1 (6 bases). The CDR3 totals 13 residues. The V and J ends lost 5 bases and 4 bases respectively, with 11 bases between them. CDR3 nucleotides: TGTGCCAGCAGTCGCGACAGGATCTATGGCTACACCTTC. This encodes CASSRDRIYGYTF.

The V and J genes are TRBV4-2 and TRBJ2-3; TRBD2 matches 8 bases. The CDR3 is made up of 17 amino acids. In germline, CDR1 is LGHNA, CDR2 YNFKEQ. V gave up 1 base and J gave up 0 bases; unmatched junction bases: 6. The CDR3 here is CASSQGTLAASTDTQYF. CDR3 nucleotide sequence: TGTGCCAGCAGCCAAGGCACACTAGCGGCTAGCACAGATACGCAGTATTTT.

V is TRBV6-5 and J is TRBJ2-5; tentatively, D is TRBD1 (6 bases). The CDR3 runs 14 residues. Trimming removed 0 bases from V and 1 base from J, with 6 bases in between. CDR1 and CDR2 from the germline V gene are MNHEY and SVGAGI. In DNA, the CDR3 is TGTGCCAGCAGTTACTCGGACAGCCAAGAGACCCAGTACTTC. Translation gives CASSYSDSQETQYF.

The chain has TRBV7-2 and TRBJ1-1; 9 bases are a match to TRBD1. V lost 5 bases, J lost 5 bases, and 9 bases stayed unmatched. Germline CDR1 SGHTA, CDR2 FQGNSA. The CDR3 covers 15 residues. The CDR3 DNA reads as TGTGCCAGCAGCAGGCAACAGGGGGCAGGTACTGAAGCTTTCTTT. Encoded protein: CASSRQQGAGTEAFF.

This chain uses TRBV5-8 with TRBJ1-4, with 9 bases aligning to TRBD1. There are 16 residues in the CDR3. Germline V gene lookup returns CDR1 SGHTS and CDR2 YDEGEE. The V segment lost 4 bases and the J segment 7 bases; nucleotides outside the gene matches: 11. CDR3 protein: CASSPTQDRGGEKLFF. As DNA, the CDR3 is TGTGCCAGCAGCCCGACCCAAGACAGGGGGGGTGAAAAACTGTTTTTT.

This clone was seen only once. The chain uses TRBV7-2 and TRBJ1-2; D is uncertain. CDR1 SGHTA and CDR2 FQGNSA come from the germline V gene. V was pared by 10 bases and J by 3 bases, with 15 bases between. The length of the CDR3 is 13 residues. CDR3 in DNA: TGTGCCACCAACGAGGGCCTGGACTATGGCTACACCTTC. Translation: CATNEGLDYGYTF.

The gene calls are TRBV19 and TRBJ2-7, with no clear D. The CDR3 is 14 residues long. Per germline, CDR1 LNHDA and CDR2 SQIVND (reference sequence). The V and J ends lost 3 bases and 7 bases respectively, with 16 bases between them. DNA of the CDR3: TGTGCCAGTAGTATCGAGAAAAGGTCAGCGGAGCAGTACTTC. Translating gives CASSIEKRSAEQYF.

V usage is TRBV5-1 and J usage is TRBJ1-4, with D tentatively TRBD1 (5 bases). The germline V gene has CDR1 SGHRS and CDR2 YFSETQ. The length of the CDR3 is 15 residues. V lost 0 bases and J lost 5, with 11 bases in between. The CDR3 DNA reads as TGCGCCAGCAGCTTGGTGGGGGGTCGCAATGAAAAACTGTTTTTT. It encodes CASSLVGGRNEKLFF.

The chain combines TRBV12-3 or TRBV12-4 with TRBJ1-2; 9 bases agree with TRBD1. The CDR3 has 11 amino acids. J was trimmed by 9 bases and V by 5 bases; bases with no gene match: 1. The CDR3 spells CASSDRGSYTF. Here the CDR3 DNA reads TGTGCCAGCAGTGACAGGGGGAGCTACACCTTC.

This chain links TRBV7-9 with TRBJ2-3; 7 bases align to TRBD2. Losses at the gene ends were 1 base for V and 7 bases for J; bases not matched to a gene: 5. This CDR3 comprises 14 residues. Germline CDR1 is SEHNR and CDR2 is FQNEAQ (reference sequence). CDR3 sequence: CASSLGTGRNTQYF. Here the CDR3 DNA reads TGTGCCAGCAGCTTAGGGACCGGGAGGAATACGCAGTATTTT.

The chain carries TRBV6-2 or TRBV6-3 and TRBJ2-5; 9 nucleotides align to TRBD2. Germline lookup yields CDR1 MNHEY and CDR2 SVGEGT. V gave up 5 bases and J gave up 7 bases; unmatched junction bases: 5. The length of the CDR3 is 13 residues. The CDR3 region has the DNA TGTGCCAGCAGTCCGGCGGGGGGGAGGACCCAGTACTTC. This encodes CASSPAGGRTQYF.

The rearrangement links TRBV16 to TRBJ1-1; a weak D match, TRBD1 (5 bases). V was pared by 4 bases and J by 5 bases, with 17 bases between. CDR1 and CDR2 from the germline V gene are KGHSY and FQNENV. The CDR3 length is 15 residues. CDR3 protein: CASSRRTGGGTEAFF. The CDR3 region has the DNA TGTGCCAGCAGCCGAAGGACCGGCGGGGGAACTGAAGCTTTCTTT. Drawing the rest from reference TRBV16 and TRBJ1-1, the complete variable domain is GEEVAQTPKHLVRGEGQKAKLYCAPIKGHSYVFWYQQVLKNEFKFLISFQNENVFDETGMPKERFSAKCLPNSPCSLEIQATKLEDSAVYFCASSRRTGGGTEAFFGQGTRLTVV.